This TCR beta chain was identified in a study of blood T cell repertoires in COVID-19. Looking at the study overall: The study drew acute and convalescent COVID-19 samples from the United States, Italy and Spain. PBMCs, B-cell-depleted T cells, or T cells were the source of the cDNA or gDNA that made up the material.

In the authors' methods: Counts of nucleated cells, estimated from reference gene primer amplification, were obtained. Here immunoSEQ multiplex PCR was the method, and the copy in TCRdb shows in-frame clones only, minus some. The V and J calls and clone size come from that table; D and trimming were worked out from the DNA. Altogether around 380,000 clones are present, more than 75% being singletons, with the ten largest covering approximately 1%. Germline V gene sequence: CDR1 LNHDA, CDR2 SQIVND (reference sequence). The CDR3 runs to 15 residues. Trimming removed 3 bases from V and 3 bases from J, with 14 bases in between. In this sample, this clone turned up a few times.

Sample: peripheral blood. The origin of this receptor is a human donor with acute or convalescent COVID-19. The donor label of this sample is uncertain. The rearrangement links TRBV19 to TRBJ1-1; D gene ambiguous. CDR3 protein: CASSIPSVRDTEAFF. CDR3 DNA sequence: TGTGCCAGTAGTATCCCCTCGGTCCGGGACACTGAAGCTTTCTTT.